This entry concerns a single TCR beta chain. The source of the sample is a study of blood T cell repertoires in COVID-19. Assay used: immunoSEQ multiplex PCR; TCRdb lists only in-frame clones, some missing. There are 250,000 or so clones in the sample; 90% to 95% occur only once, and approximately 1.2% lies in the top ten. Material for sequencing was PBMCs or T cells enriched from blood (not recorded which). The source is a human donor in a cohort exposed to, infected with or recovered from COVID-19 (not recorded which). The donor label of this sample is uncertain.

CDR3 protein: CASSLIGTGTMNTEAFF. CDR3 nucleotides: TGCGCCAGCAGCTTGATTGGGACAGGGACCATGAACACTGAAGCTTTCTTT. V usage is TRBV5-1 and J usage is TRBJ1-1; TRBD1 aligns across 9 bases. The CDR3 is made up of 17 amino acids. Germline loops: CDR1 SGHRS, CDR2 YFSETQ. V shed 1 base and J 0 bases; nucleotides not matched to a gene: 7.